The rows below give T cell receptor beta chains drawn from one sample of a study of cytomegalovirus exposure and HLA in healthy donors. Sequencing used immunoSEQ multiplex PCR; TCRdb keeps in-frame clones, though not all of them. Among 130,000 or so clones, roughly 82% were seen once, and the ten largest hold 4% to 5%. Sequences were obtained from PBMCs. Source of these receptors: a male donor in good health and CMV-seropositive. Both conserved end residues are part of each CDR3. Each record gives: D gene, V gene, clone size, J gene, CDR3 DNA, CDR3 protein. A D gene is named only where the DNA matches it firmly. Size tells how often a clone was seen (once, few, many) or the class of an expanded clone, and some rows leave it out.

NA	TRBV5-1	NA	TRBJ2-2	TGCGCCAGCACTATTGGGACAAACACCGGGGAGCTGTTTTTT	CASTIGTNTGELFF
NA	TRBV7-2	NA	TRBJ2-7	TGTGCCAGCAGCCCCTTGCCCACTGAATCCTACGAGCAGTACTTC	CASSPLPTESYEQYF
TRBD1	TRBV30	NA	TRBJ1-2	TGTGCCAGACGACAGGGTTTTAACTATGGCTACACCTTC	CARRQGFNYGYTF
TRBD2	TRBV11-2	NA	TRBJ2-7	TGTGCCAGCAGCTTAGAGAAAGCGGGGGGCTCCGAGCAGTACTTC	CASSLEKAGGSEQYF
TRBD2	TRBV27	NA	TRBJ2-7	TGTGCCAGCAGTTTATTCTCGGGGGGGCCCTCTTACGAGCAGTACTTC	CASSLFSGGPSYEQYF
NA	TRBV7-2	NA	TRBJ2-7	TGTGCCAGCAGCTTAGTGGTGGGAGACCCCTACGAGCAGTACTTC	CASSLVVGDPYEQYF
NA	TRBV29-1	NA	TRBJ2-3	TGCAGCGTCGCCTCGTACAGAGATACGCAGTATTTT	CSVASYRDTQYF
TRBD1	TRBV4-2	NA	TRBJ1-5	TGTGCCAGCAGCCAAGGCAGAACCGGGACAGGTAACCAGCCCCAGCATTTT	CASSQGRTGTGNQPQHF
TRBD2	TRBV9	few	TRBJ2-1	TGTGCCAGCAGCCCACGACTAGCGGGAGTGTACTCCTACAATGAGCAGTTCTTC	CASSPRLAGVYSYNEQFF
TRBD1	TRBV19	NA	TRBJ1-5	TGTGCCAGTAGTTTCGGACAGGTTGGCCAGCCCCAGCATTTT	CASSFGQVGQPQHF
NA	TRBV29-1	NA	TRBJ2-2	TGCAGCGGTGGGGGCTGGGGAGACACCGGGGAGCTGTTTTTT	CSGGGWGDTGELFF
NA	TRBV10-3	NA	TRBJ1-1	TGTGCCATCAGAGTACAGGGGAACACTGAAGCTTTCTTT	CAIRVQGNTEAFF
TRBD1	TRBV11-2	few	TRBJ1-6	TGTGCCAGCAGGCCTCAGGGGGGCGATAATTCACCCCTCCACTTT	CASRPQGGDNSPLHF
NA	TRBV5-1	few	TRBJ2-5	TGCGCCAGCAGTAGGTCCGGAGATCAAGAGACCCAGTACTTC	CASSRSGDQETQYF
TRBD2	TRBV29-1	NA	TRBJ2-2	TGCAGCGTTGTCGGACTAGCGGGAGACACCGGGGAGCTGTTTTTT	CSVVGLAGDTGELFF
NA	TRBV11-2	once	TRBJ2-1	TGTGCCAGCAGCCCGGGAGTAACGGGTGAGCAGTTCTTC	CASSPGVTGEQFF
TRBD1	TRBV13	NA	TRBJ1-2	TGTGCCAGCAGCTTAGAGCGGACAGGGGGGTATGGCTACACCTTC	CASSLERTGGYGYTF
TRBD1	TRBV19	once	TRBJ2-7	TGTGCCAGTAGTACCCGACAGGGGCACTACGAGCAGTACTTC	CASSTRQGHYEQYF
NA	TRBV7-7	NA	TRBJ2-2	TGTGCCAGCAGCCCACTCCGTGCCACGAACACCGGGGAGCTGTTTTTT	CASSPLRATNTGELFF
NA	TRBV28	NA	TRBJ1-6	TGTGCCAGCCTGGGACTGCCCTCCTATAATTCACCCCTCCACTTT	CASLGLPSYNSPLHF
NA	TRBV11-2	NA	TRBJ1-2	TGTGCCAGCTCTAGGACAGCCTTCAATGGCTACACCTTC	CASSRTAFNGYTF
NA	TRBV11-2	few	TRBJ2-5	TGTGCCAGCAGCTTAGGTTATCAAGAGACCCAGTACTTC	CASSLGYQETQYF
TRBD2	TRBV27	NA	TRBJ2-3	TGTGCCAGCTCCCGGGGGGACGCCTACACAGATACGCAGTATTTT	CASSRGDAYTDTQYF
NA	TRBV7-6	NA	TRBJ1-5	TGTGCCAGCAGCTCAGGGTTTAATCAGCCCCAGCATTTT	CASSSGFNQPQHF
NA	TRBV29-1	NA	TRBJ2-3	TGCAGCGTTCAGTCACGAGTAGGAGACACAGATACGCAGTATTTT	CSVQSRVGDTDTQYF
TRBD1	TRBV4-2	NA	TRBJ2-1	TGTGCCAGCAGCCAAGACGCACAGGGGGCGTTTAAAAAGTTCTTC	CASSQDAQGAFKKFF
NA	TRBV5-1	NA	TRBJ1-2	TGCGCCAGCAGCCCCTTTAATCAGGGGAGTGGGGGCTACACCTTC	CASSPFNQGSGGYTF
NA	TRBV7-9	few	TRBJ2-3	TGTGCCAGCAGCTCCCGGCGGCAGGGGATTACTAGCACAGATACGCAGTATTTT	CASSSRRQGITSTDTQYF
TRBD2	TRBV6-1	NA	TRBJ2-2	TGTGCCAGCAGTGAAATCTACATTCTAGCGGTCGACACCGGGGAGCTGTTTTTT	CASSEIYILAVDTGELFF
TRBD1	TRBV5-8	NA	TRBJ1-2	TGTGCCAGCAGCGGGGGACAGGACTATGGCTACACCTTC	CASSGGQDYGYTF
NA	TRBV6-1	NA	TRBJ1-6	TGTGCCAGCAGCCCGGTCGGTATGGATTCACCCCTCCACTTT	CASSPVGMDSPLHF
NA	TRBV5-1	NA	TRBJ2-7	TGCGCCAGCAGCTTGAGCCAGACTGGCACCTACGAGCAGTACTTC	CASSLSQTGTYEQYF
NA	TRBV10-3	NA	TRBJ1-3	TGTGCCATCAGGCCGGACAGAGACTCTGGAAACACCATATATTTT	CAIRPDRDSGNTIYF
TRBD1	TRBV5-1	NA	TRBJ1-1	TGCGCCAGCAGCCCCGGTGGGCAGGGGGCAGTCTCTGAAGCTTTCTTT	CASSPGGQGAVSEAFF
NA	TRBV6-5	once	TRBJ2-7	TGTGCCAGCAGTCACCTTTTTGGCGGCGACTACGAGCAGTACTTC	CASSHLFGGDYEQYF
TRBD2	TRBV27	NA	TRBJ2-1	TGTGCCAGCAGTTTATCGATTGGGGAAATTGGGACTAGGACCAATGAGCAGTTCTTC	CASSLSIGEIGTRTNEQFF
NA	TRBV18	NA	TRBJ2-5	TGTGCCAGCTCACAGGGGAACCAAGAGACCCAGTACTTC	CASSQGNQETQYF
TRBD1	TRBV5-1	NA	TRBJ1-1	TGCGCCAGCAGCCCAGGGACAGGGAACACTGAAGCTTTCTTT	CASSPGTGNTEAFF
TRBD1	TRBV28	NA	TRBJ1-1	TGTGCCAGCAGTCCCGGACAGGGAGGTGAAGCTTTCTTT	CASSPGQGGEAFF
NA	TRBV15	NA	TRBJ1-1	TGTGCCACCAGCAGTGCCGATCGGAGCCTGGAAGCTTTCTTT	CATSSADRSLEAFF
NA	TRBV5-6	NA	TRBJ1-2	TGTGCCAGCAGCTCCCGTCAGGCGCGAGGCTACACCTTC	CASSSRQARGYTF
TRBD2	TRBV4-2	NA	TRBJ2-7	TGTGCCAGCAGCCAAGAACTAGCGGGGGGCTCCTACGAGCAGTACTTC	CASSQELAGGSYEQYF
NA	TRBV28	NA	TRBJ1-3	TGTGCCAGCAGTTTATTAGGGGAAAACTCTGGAAACACCATATATTTT	CASSLLGENSGNTIYF
NA	TRBV6-5	once	TRBJ2-1	TGTGCCACCACCGGGGGACTCGGGGTTGGTGAGCAGTTCTTC	CATTGGLGVGEQFF
NA	TRBV13	NA	TRBJ2-1	TGTGCCAGCAGCCAGGGGGGAGTGGGCTACAATGAGCAGTTCTTC	CASSQGGVGYNEQFF
TRBD1	TRBV27	NA	TRBJ1-2	TGTGCCAGTAGGACAGGGTTCAATGGCTACACCTTC	CASRTGFNGYTF
NA	TRBV25-1	NA	TRBJ2-7	TGTGCCAGCAGTGAATGGAGAAACGAGCAGTACTTC	CASSEWRNEQYF
NA	TRBV5-1	NA	TRBJ1-2	TGCGCCAGCAGCCCCGACAGAGGCTATGGCTACACCTTC	CASSPDRGYGYTF
TRBD1	TRBV7-8	NA	TRBJ2-1	TGTGCCAGCAGCATCCGGGACAGGGGCAATGAGCAGTTCTTC	CASSIRDRGNEQFF
NA	TRBV4-1	NA	TRBJ1-1	TGCGCCAGCAGCCAAGAGTCGGGGAGACTGATGAACACTGAAGCTTTCTTT	CASSQESGRLMNTEAFF
TRBD1	TRBV5-4	NA	TRBJ2-2	TGTGCCAGCAGCCCTGGGACAGGGGTCGGGGAGCTGTTTTTT	CASSPGTGVGELFF
NA	TRBV2	few	TRBJ2-7	TGTGCCAGCAGTGAACAGGTTACCTACGAGCAGTACTTC	CASSEQVTYEQYF
NA	TRBV5-6	NA	TRBJ2-7	TGTGCCAGCAGCCTGCGGACAGAGCCTTACGAGCAGTACTTC	CASSLRTEPYEQYF
TRBD1	TRBV7-6	NA	TRBJ1-2	TGTGCCAGCAGCTACCAAGCGACAGGGGTTAACTATGGCTACACCTTC	CASSYQATGVNYGYTF
NA	TRBV2	NA	TRBJ1-6	TGTGCCAGCAGTCGGCAGGATAATTCACCCCTCCACTTT	CASSRQDNSPLHF
TRBD1	TRBV19	NA	TRBJ2-1	TGTGCCAGTAGTATACGGACAGGGAACCCCTACAATGAGCAGTTCTTC	CASSIRTGNPYNEQFF